This T cell receptor (beta chain) was documented in a study of CD8 T cells in Susac syndrome. Negative isolation was used for CD8+ and CD4+ T cells, and FACS enrichment was applied to TEMRA cells. The germline CDR1 and CDR2 sequences are LGHNT and FRNRAP. The CDR3 is 13 residues long. V lost 1 base and J 5 bases, leaving 6 bases between the germline ends. Reverse transcription of roughly 0.5 to 1 ug RNA used random hexamers. An immunoSEQ multiplex PCR amplified TCR beta CDR3 over 54 Vbeta and 13 Jbeta. TCRdb re-derived calls from the immunoSEQ multiplex PCR reads in MiXCR, one entry per CDR3 protein. This table has more than 150,000 distinct CDR3 sequences, about 94% appearing once.

The TCR comes from a human donor with multiple sclerosis. Sequenced input: CD8+ T cells from PBMCs. The V gene is TRBV12-5, the J gene TRBJ1-5; no firm D call. DNA for the CDR3: TGTGCTAGTGGTTTGGAGGTCCATCAGCCCCAGCATTTT. Translation: CASGLEVHQPQHF.